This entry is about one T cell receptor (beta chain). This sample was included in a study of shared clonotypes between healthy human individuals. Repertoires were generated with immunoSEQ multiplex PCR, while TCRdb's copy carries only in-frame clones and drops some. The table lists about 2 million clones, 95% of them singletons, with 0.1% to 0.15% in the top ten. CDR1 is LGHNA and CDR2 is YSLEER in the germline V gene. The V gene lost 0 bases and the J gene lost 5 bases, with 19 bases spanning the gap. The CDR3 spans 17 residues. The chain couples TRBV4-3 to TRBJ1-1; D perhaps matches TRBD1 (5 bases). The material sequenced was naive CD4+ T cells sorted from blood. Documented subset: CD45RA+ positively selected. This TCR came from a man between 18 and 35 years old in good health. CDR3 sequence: CASSQDLGPWPPTEAFF. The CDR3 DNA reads TGCGCCAGCAGCCAAGATCTGGGACCCTGGCCCCCTACTGAAGCTTTCTTT.